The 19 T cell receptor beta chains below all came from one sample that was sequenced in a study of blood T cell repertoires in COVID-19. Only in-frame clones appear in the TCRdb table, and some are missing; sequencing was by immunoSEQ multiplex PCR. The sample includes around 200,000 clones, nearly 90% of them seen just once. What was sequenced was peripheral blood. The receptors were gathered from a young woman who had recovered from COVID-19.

The CDR3 here is CASSPKRAGPTGELFF. As DNA, the CDR3 is TGTGCCAGCAGCCCAAAACGGGCGGGACCCACCGGGGAGCTGTTTTTT. The rearrangement links TRBV11-3 to TRBJ2-2; a possible D gene is TRBD2 (6 bases). CDR3 length: 16 amino acids. Trimming left V 5 bases short and J 4 bases short, with 17 bases between. Germline loops: CDR1 SGHNT, CDR2 YENEEA.

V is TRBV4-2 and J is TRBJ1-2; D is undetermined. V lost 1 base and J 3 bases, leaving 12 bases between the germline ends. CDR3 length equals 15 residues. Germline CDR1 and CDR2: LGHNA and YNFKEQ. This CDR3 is CASSQVGLQDYGYTF. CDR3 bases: TGTGCCAGCAGCCAAGTTGGGCTCCAGGACTATGGCTACACCTTC.

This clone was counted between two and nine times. The CDR3 sequence is CAIRNPGTSGRSGEQYF. CDR3 DNA: TGTGCCATCAGGAATCCCGGGACTAGCGGGAGATCGGGGGAGCAGTACTTC. The chain employs TRBV10-3 and TRBJ2-7, with 14 bases lining up with TRBD2. Germline V lookup: CDR1 ENHRY, CDR2 SYGVKD. Losses at the gene ends were 6 bases for V and 7 bases for J; bases not matched to a gene: 14. The CDR3 length is 17 residues.

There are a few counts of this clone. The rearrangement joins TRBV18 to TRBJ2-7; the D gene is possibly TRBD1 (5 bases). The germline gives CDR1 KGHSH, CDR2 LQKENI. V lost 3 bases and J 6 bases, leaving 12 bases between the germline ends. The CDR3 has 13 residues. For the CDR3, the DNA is TGTGCCAGCTCACCTCAGGACACCGGCGAGCAGTACTTC. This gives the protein CASSPQDTGEQYF.

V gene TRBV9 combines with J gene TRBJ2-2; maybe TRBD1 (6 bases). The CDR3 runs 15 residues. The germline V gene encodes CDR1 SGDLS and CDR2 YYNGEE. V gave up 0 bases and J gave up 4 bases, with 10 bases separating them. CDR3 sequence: CASSVGGRSTGELFF. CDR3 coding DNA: TGTGCCAGCAGCGTAGGGGGGCGAAGCACCGGGGAGCTGTTTTTT.

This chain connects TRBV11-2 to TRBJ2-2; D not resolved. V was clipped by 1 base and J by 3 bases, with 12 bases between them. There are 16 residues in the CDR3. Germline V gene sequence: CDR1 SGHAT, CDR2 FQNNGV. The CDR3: CASSLGSPKDTGELFF. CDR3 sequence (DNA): TGTGCCAGCAGCTTAGGGAGTCCGAAGGACACCGGGGAGCTGTTTTTT. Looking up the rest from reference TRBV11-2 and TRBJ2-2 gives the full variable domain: EAGVAQSPRYKIIEKRQSVAFWCNPISGHATLYWYQQILGQGPKLLIQFQNNGVVDDSQLPKDRFSAERLKGVDSTLKIQPAKLEDSAVYLCASSLGSPKDTGELFFGEGSRLTVL.

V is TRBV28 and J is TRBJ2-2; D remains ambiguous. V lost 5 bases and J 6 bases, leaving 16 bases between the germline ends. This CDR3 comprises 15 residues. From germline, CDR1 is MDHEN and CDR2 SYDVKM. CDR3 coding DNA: TGTGCCAGCAGTCCCCCCCATACGAGTGCCGGGGAGCTGTTTTTT. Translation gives CASSPPHTSAGELFF.

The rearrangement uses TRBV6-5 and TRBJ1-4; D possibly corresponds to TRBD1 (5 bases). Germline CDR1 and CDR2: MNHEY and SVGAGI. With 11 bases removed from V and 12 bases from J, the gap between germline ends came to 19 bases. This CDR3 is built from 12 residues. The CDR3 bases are TGTGCCGCTTGGTCGGGGGTTTCGGAACTGTTTTTT. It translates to CAAWSGVSELFF.

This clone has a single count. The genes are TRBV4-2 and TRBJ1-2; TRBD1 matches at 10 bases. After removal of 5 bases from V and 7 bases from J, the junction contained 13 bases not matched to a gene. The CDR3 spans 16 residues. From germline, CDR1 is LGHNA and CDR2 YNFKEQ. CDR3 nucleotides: TGTGCCAGCAGCTTGAGGACCGGGACAGGGGATGGTGGCTACACCTTC. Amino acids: CASSLRTGTGDGGYTF.

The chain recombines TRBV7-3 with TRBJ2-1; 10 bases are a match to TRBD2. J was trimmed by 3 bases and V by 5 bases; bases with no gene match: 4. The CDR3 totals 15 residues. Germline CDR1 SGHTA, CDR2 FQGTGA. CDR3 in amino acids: CASSRGTSDYNEQFF. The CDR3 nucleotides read TGTGCCAGCAGCCGAGGGACTAGCGACTACAATGAGCAGTTCTTC.

The CDR3 sequence is CASGAGNTEAFF. CDR3 bases: TGTGCCAGCGGGGCGGGAAACACTGAAGCTTTCTTT. The V gene is TRBV9, the J gene TRBJ1-1; D might be TRBD1 (5 bases). The CDR3 consists of 12 residues. The germline V gene encodes CDR1 SGDLS and CDR2 YYNGEE. Deletions cut 7 bases from V and 2 bases from J, with 9 bases between. Combining the CDR3 with reference TRBV9 and TRBJ1-1 gives the whole variable domain DSGVTQTPKHLITATGQRVTLRCSPRSGDLSVYWYQQSLDQGLQFLIQYYNGEERAKGNILERFSAQQFPDLHSELNLSSLELGDSALYFCASGAGNTEAFFGQGTRLTVV.

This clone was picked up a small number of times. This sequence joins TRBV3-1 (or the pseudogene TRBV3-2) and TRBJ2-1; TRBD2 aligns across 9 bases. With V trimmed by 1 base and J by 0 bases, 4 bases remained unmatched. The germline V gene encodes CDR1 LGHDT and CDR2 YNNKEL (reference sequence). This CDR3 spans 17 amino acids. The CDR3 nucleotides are TGTGCCAGCAGCCAAGTCCCGCGGGAGGGCTCCTACAATGAGCAGTTCTTC. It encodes CASSQVPREGSYNEQFF.

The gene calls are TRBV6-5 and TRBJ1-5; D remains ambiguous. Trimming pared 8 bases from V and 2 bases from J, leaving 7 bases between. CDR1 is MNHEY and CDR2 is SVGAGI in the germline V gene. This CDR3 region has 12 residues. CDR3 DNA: TGTGCCAGCGCCCGGGGCAATCAGCCCCAGCATTTT. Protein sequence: CASARGNQPQHF.

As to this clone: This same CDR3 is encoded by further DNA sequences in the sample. CDR3 sequence: CASSRTSGRNEQFF. CDR3 DNA sequence: TGTGCCAGCAGCAGGACTAGCGGGAGGAATGAGCAGTTCTTC. The chain is built from TRBV7-3 and TRBJ2-1, with 14 bases matching TRBD2. The V gene end was trimmed by 5 bases and the J gene end by 7 bases; junction bases not matched to a gene: 1. CDR1 and CDR2 from the germline V gene are SGHTA and FQGTGA. The CDR3 sequence is 14 residues long.

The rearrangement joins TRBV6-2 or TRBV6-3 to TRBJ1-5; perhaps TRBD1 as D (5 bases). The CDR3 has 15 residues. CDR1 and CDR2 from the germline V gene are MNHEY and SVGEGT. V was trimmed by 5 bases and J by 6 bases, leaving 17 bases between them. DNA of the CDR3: TGTGCCAGCAGTCCCCCAGGAGGGGAGGGTCAGCCCCAGCATTTT. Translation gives CASSPPGGEGQPQHF.

This CDR3 is CSVVGTDNGPYEQYF. For the CDR3, the DNA is TGCAGCGTTGTCGGGACTGACAATGGTCCCTACGAGCAGTACTTC. The chain employs TRBV29-1 and TRBJ2-7; tentative D call: TRBD2 (6 bases). This CDR3 region has 15 residues. Deletions cut 4 bases from V and 2 bases from J, with 18 bases between. CDR1 is SQVTM, CDR2 ANQGSEA, per germline.

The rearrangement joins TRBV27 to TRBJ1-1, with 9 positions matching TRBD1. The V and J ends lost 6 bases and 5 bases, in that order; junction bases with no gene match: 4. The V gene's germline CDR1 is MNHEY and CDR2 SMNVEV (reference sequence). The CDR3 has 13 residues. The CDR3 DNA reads TGTGCCAGCAGCGTGGGACAGGGTACTGAAGCTTTCTTT. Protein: CASSVGQGTEAFF.

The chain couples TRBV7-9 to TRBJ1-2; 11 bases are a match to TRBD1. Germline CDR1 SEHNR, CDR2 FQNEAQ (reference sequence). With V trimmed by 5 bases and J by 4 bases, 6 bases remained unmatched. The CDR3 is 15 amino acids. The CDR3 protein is CASSKQGQGGYGYTF. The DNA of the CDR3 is TGTGCCAGCAGCAAACAGGGACAGGGGGGCTATGGCTACACCTTC.

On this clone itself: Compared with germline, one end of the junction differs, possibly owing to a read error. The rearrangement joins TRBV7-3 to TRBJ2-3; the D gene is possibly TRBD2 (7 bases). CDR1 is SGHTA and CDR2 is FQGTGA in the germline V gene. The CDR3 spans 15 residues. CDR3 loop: CASWWRGLSTDTQCF. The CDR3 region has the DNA TGTGCCAGCTGGTGGCGGGGGCTCAGCACAGATACGCAGTGTTTT.